One sample yielded the 13 T cell receptor beta chains listed below, sequenced in a study of somatic mutations in cytotoxic T cells in rheumatoid arthritis. Some clones are missing from TCRdb's copy, which holds only in-frame ones; the method was immunoSEQ multiplex PCR. The repertoire holds approximately 10,000 clones, with roughly four fifths as singletons. Material for sequencing was CD8+ T cells sorted from blood. The receptors come from a woman between 55 and 75 years old with rheumatoid arthritis.

The chain recombines TRBV7-2 with TRBJ2-7; D is ambiguous. The V end lost 1 base, the J end lost 7 bases, and 8 bases lay between the germline ends. The CDR3 covers 12 residues. In germline, CDR1 is SGHTA, CDR2 FQGNSA. The CDR3 loop is CASSLGFGEQYF. The CDR3 DNA reads TGTGCCAGCAGCTTAGGATTCGGGGAGCAGTACTTC. The full variable domain, its missing parts supplied by reference TRBV7-2 and TRBJ2-7, is GAGVSQSPSNKVTEKGKDVELRCDPISGHTALYWYRQSLGQGLEFLIYFQGNSAPDKSGLPSDRFSAERTGGSVSTLTIQRTQQEDSAVYLCASSLGFGEQYFGPGTRLTVT.

The CDR3 DNA reads as TGTGCCACCTCTTCGGGGGTACTTGGCTACACCTTC. It codes for CATSSGVLGYTF. The chain links TRBV15 to TRBJ1-2; perhaps TRBD1 as D (5 bases). This CDR3 has 12 residues. V was clipped by 8 bases and J by 7 bases, with 14 bases between them. CDR1 and CDR2 (germline): LNHNV, YYDKDF (reference sequence).

This clone has just a few counts. The chain uses TRBV11-2 and TRBJ2-7, with TRBD2 identical over 10 bases. The CDR3 totals 15 residues. Germline V gene lookup returns CDR1 SGHAT and CDR2 FQNNGV. The junction had 1 base not matched to a gene; V was cut back by 0 bases and J by 2 bases. The chain's CDR3 is CASSLEGLATYEQYF. Written as DNA, the CDR3 is TGTGCCAGCAGCTTAGAGGGACTAGCGACCTACGAGCAGTACTTC.

This clone has only a few counts. V gene TRBV9 combines with J gene TRBJ2-1, with 8 bases lining up with TRBD1. CDR1 is SGDLS, CDR2 YYNGEE, per germline. The CDR3 consists of 14 residues. V lost 3 bases to trimming and J lost 8 bases; unmatched junction nucleotides: 7. The CDR3 DNA sequence: TGTGCCAGCAGCGCCGGGCAGGGGGCGGATGAGCAGTTCTTC. It is translated as CASSAGQGADEQFF.

The CDR3, as DNA: TGTGCCAGCAGCCCAGCCGGGACTACCTACGAGCAGTACTTC. It yields the protein CASSPAGTTYEQYF. The chain combines TRBV7-8 with TRBJ2-7; 7 nucleotides align to TRBD2. V shed 5 bases and J 2 bases; nucleotides not matched to a gene: 6. The CDR3 has 14 amino acids. Germline assignment: CDR1 SGHVS and CDR2 FQNEAQ.

The chain joins TRBV19 to TRBJ1-5, with D maybe TRBD1 (6 bases). With 3 bases removed from V and 4 bases from J, the gap between germline ends came to 25 bases. Germline assignment: CDR1 LNHDA and CDR2 SQIVND (reference sequence). CDR3 length: 19 amino acids. The CDR3 loop reads CASSIPLNRVDGGNQPQHF. The CDR3 DNA reads as TGTGCCAGTAGTATCCCCTTAAACAGGGTGGACGGGGGGAATCAGCCCCAGCATTTT.

This clone was picked up one time. J is TRBJ1-1 and V is TRBV5-5; no firm D call. This CDR3 has 14 residues. The V gene's germline CDR1 is SGHKS and CDR2 YYEKEE (reference sequence). The V end was cut by 4 bases, the J end by 3 bases, with 13 bases between. CDR3 DNA: TGTGCCAGCAGCAGGCGGGAGCTGCACACTGAAGCTTTCTTT. Protein product: CASSRRELHTEAFF.

The chain couples TRBV27 to TRBJ1-2; 9 bases align to TRBD1. The CDR3 is made up of 12 amino acids. The germline gives CDR1 MNHEY, CDR2 SMNVEV (reference sequence). Germline trimming cut 7 bases from V and 5 bases from J; bases unmatched to any gene: 2. CDR3 DNA: TGTGCCAGCAAGACAGGGGGATATGGCTACACCTTC. This gives the protein CASKTGGYGYTF.

V usage is TRBV5-6 and J usage is TRBJ1-5; the D is unclear. V was shortened by 2 bases and J by 1 base, with 10 bases between the two germline ends. Looked up from germline, CDR1 is SGHDT and CDR2 is YYEEEE. This CDR3 has 15 residues. The CDR3 spells CASSFFGGSNQPQHF. In DNA form, the CDR3 reads TGTGCCAGCAGCTTTTTTGGCGGCAGCAATCAGCCCCAGCATTTT.

This sequence joins TRBV27 and TRBJ2-7; unclear D gene. This CDR3 has 14 amino acids. The germline V gene has CDR1 MNHEY and CDR2 SMNVEV (reference sequence). Between the trimmed V and J ends, which lost 3 bases and 5 bases, there was a span of 14 bases. This chain's CDR3 is CASSFIAGAHEQYF. For the CDR3, the DNA is TGTGCCAGCAGTTTCATAGCCGGAGCTCACGAGCAGTACTTC.

In its sample, this clone was seen a few times. The chain links TRBV7-7 to TRBJ2-2; the match to TRBD2 covers 9 bases. The V gene end was trimmed by 0 bases and the J gene end by 7 bases; junction bases not matched to a gene: 3. The length of the CDR3 is 15 residues. CDR1 is SSHAT, CDR2 FNYEAQ, per germline (reference sequence). The CDR3 reads CASSLASGSVGELFF. As DNA, the CDR3 is TGTGCCAGCAGCTTAGCTAGCGGGAGTGTCGGGGAGCTGTTTTTT.

This clone has only a few counts. A junction boundary mismatches the germline segment, possibly from a read error. The chain combines TRBV5-4 with TRBJ1-1; 7 nucleotides agree with TRBD1. The CDR3 loop spans 14 amino acids. Looked up from germline, CDR1 is SGHNT and CDR2 is YYREEE (reference sequence). CDR3 amino acids: CASRLGQSNTEAFF. The CDR3 DNA reads TGTGCCAGCAGGTTGGGACAGTCCAACACTGAAGCTTTCTTT.

DNA for the CDR3: TGTGCCAGCAGCTCGGGACTAGCGACTTACAATGAGCAGTTCTTC. The encoded protein is CASSSGLATYNEQFF. The chain employs TRBV11-3 and TRBJ2-1; TRBD2 agrees at 10 bases. This CDR3 region has 15 residues. V dropped 4 bases and J dropped 4; count of bases not matched to a gene: 4. CDR1 is SGHNT, CDR2 YENEEA, per germline.